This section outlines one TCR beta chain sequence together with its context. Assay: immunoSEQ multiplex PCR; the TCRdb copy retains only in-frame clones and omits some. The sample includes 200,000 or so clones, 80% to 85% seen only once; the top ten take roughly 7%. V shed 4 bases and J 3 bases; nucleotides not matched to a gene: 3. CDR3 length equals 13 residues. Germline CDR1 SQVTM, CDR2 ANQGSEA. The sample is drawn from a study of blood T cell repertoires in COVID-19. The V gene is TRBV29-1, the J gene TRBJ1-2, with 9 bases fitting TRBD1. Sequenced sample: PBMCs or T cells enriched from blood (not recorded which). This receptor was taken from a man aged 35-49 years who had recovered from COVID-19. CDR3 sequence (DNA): TGCAGCGTTGGGGGACAGGGCGACTATGGCTACACCTTC. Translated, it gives CSVGGQGDYGYTF.